This T cell receptor beta chain came from a study of regulatory T cells in long-lasting Graves disease. Findings and caveats of the study: Those with persistent Graves' had less TCR diversity than newly diagnosed patients. Whereas 950 to 1,000 public clonotypes were shared by new patients, persistent patients shared more, at around 2,700.

For TCR beta, libraries came from iRepertoire HTBI primers and Arm-PCR of CDR3 regions. Via MiXCR, TCRdb re-called the multiplex PCR reads, giving one row per CDR3 protein. The sample has about 660,000 distinct CDR3 sequences; 30% are singletons. As to this clonotype: Its antigen is unknown.

This sample's time point: persistent/refractory GD, antithyroid drugs over 5 years with positive TRAb. Preparation of the TCR library used RNA extracted from PBMCs. Doctors identified Graves' disease using the American Thyroid Association guidelines. The sequencing here drew on peripheral blood mononuclear cells (PBMCs), taken when the disease was refractory, from a patient treated with antithyroid drugs. The TCR originated in a female donor with Graves disease.

This CDR3 reads CASSYYRPGTENTEAFF. The CDR3 nucleotides read TGTGCCAGCAGTTACTACCGACCCGGGACAGAGAACACTGAAGCTTTCTTT. The chain has TRBV6-2 or TRBV6-3 and TRBJ1-1; 7 nucleotides line up with TRBD1. The germline V gene encodes CDR1 MNHEY and CDR2 SVGEGT. After removal of 1 base from V and 1 base from J, the junction contained 9 bases not matched to a gene. The CDR3 loop spans 17 amino acids.